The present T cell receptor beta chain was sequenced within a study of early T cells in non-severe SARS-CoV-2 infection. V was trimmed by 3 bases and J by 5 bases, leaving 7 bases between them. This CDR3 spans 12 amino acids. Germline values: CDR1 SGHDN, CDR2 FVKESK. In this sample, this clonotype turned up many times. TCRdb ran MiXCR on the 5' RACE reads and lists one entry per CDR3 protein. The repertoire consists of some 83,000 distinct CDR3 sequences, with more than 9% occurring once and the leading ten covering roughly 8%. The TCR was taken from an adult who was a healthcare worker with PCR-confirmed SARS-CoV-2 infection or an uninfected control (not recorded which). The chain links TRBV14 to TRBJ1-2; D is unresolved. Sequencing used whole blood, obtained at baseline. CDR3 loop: CASSQAGYGYTF. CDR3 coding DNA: TGTGCCAGCAGCCAGGCGGGTTATGGCTACACCTTC.